The 5 T cell receptor beta chains presented below share a single source sample, sequenced in a study of CD8+ T cells in alopecia areata. After isolation, RNA underwent reverse transcription to generate cDNA as the sequencing template. Some clones are missing from TCRdb's copy, which holds only in-frame ones; the method was immunoSEQ multiplex PCR. The sample includes approximately 280,000 clones, about three fifths seen only once; the top ten take approximately 2%. Treatment described: oral pan-JAK inhibitor, 5-10 mg twice daily. Sample: CD4+ T cells sorted from blood, taken at week 24, from a patient treated with tofacitinib. Receptor source: a human donor with alopecia areata.

V usage is TRBV7-9 and J usage is TRBJ1-2; weak D call: TRBD1 (6 bases). There are 14 residues in the CDR3. Germline V gene sequence: CDR1 SEHNR, CDR2 FQNEAQ (reference sequence). Trimming stripped 7 bases from V and 3 bases from J, with 15 bases between. The CDR3 region has the DNA TGTGCCAGCACCAGGGGATCTGATTACTATGGCTACACCTTC. Amino acid sequence: CASTRGSDYYGYTF.

V usage is TRBV10-3 and J usage is TRBJ2-3; a possible D gene is TRBD1 (6 bases). Trimming took off 6 bases at V and 0 bases at J, with 7 bases between the two ends. Germline assignment: CDR1 ENHRY and CDR2 SYGVKD. The CDR3 length is 13 residues. The CDR3, as DNA: TGTGCCATCAGGGACAGTAGCACAGATACGCAGTATTTT. It yields the protein CAIRDSSTDTQYF.

There are a few counts of this clone. The CDR3 protein is CSVEAYRQGGGYTF. CDR3 DNA sequence: TGCAGCGTTGAAGCGTATAGACAGGGTGGCGGCTACACCTTC. The chain combines TRBV29-1 with TRBJ1-2; TRBD1 matches 7 bases. The CDR3 length is 14 residues. From germline, CDR1 is SQVTM and CDR2 ANQGSEA. V lost 1 base and J lost 8; bases outside the gene matches: 10.

This sequence joins TRBV30 and TRBJ2-5, with D unresolved. This CDR3 region has 11 residues. Germline V lookup: CDR1 GTSNPN, CDR2 SVGIG (reference sequence). V shed 3 bases and J shed 7 bases, with 9 bases lying between them. The CDR3: CAWRTYGTQYF. The CDR3 nucleotides are TGTGCCTGGAGGACCTATGGGACCCAGTACTTC. The whole variable domain, filled in from reference TRBV30 and TRBJ2-5, reads SQTIHQWPATLVQPVGSPLSLECTVEGTSNPNLYWYRQAAGRGLQLLFYSVGIGQISSEVPQNLSASRPQDRQFILSSKKLLLSDSGFYLCAWRTYGTQYFGPGTRLLVL.

The chain couples TRBV5-1 to TRBJ2-3, with a weak D call TRBD2 (7 bases). The germline V gene encodes CDR1 SGHRS and CDR2 YFSETQ. Trimming stripped 2 bases from V and 1 base from J, with 11 bases between. The CDR3 has 15 amino acids. The CDR3 here is CASSLGGARTDTQYF. For the CDR3, the DNA is TGCGCCAGCAGCTTAGGGGGGGCACGCACAGATACGCAGTATTTT.